Each of the 5 T cell receptor beta chains below was sequenced from the same sample in a study of T cell repertoires in cytomegalovirus infection. Their recognized antigens are unknown. A single record per CDR3 protein comes from TCRdb applying MiXCR to the reads. The table lists about 400,000 distinct CDR3 sequences, roughly 34% of them singletons. The material sequenced was cultured PBMCs, taken from culture after CMV antigen stimulation. These receptors were obtained from a human donor in good health (CMV status not recorded). Some clones in this sample may be carry-over from other donors' samples.

This clonotype occurred a few times. The rearrangement joins TRBV7-6 to TRBJ2-1; D not resolved. The CDR3 has 17 residues. Germline lookup yields CDR1 SGHVS and CDR2 FNYEAQ. V was clipped by 1 base and J by 4 bases, with 17 bases between them. CDR3: CASSLEFGADTYNEQFF. The CDR3 DNA reads as TGTGCCAGCAGCTTAGAGTTCGGAGCCGACACTTACAATGAGCAGTTCTTC.

The chain combines TRBV10-3 with TRBJ2-3; D may be TRBD1 (5 bases). CDR1 and CDR2 (germline): ENHRY, SYGVKD. This CDR3 has 16 residues. V was clipped by 7 bases and J by 7 bases, with 24 bases between them. The DNA of the CDR3 is TGTGCCATCAATTCCCCTGACATGTCCCCAGGGAATACGCAGTATTTT. It codes for CAINSPDMSPGNTQYF.

The V call is TRBV11-2, the J call TRBJ2-3, with D perhaps TRBD2 (5 bases). From germline, CDR1 is SGHAT and CDR2 FQNNGV. Trimming took off 2 bases at V and 11 bases at J, with 17 bases between the two ends. The CDR3 covers 14 residues. CDR3 region: CASSLTTSQEGQYF. The CDR3 DNA is TGTGCCAGCAGCTTAACTACTAGTCAAGAGGGGCAGTATTTT.

This clonotype has only a few counts. CDR3 loop: CASSRDSLANYGYTF. The CDR3 nucleotides read TGTGCCAGTAGTAGGGACAGCTTAGCTAACTATGGCTACACCTTC. This chain links TRBV19 with TRBJ1-2, with TRBD1 identical over 7 bases. Germline assignment: CDR1 LNHDA and CDR2 SQIVND (reference sequence). V was clipped by 4 bases and J by 0 bases; unmatched bases: 5. The CDR3 is made up of 15 amino acids.

The V and J genes are TRBV11-1 and TRBJ2-3; 12 bases align to TRBD2. The V gene end was trimmed by 3 bases and the J gene end by 4 bases; junction bases not matched to a gene: 5. The CDR3 loop spans 16 amino acids. Germline CDR1 SGHAT, CDR2 FQDESV (reference sequence). CDR3 amino acids: CASSLTSGSGADTQYF. The CDR3 region has the DNA TGTGCCAGCAGCTTGACTAGCGGGAGTGGGGCAGATACGCAGTATTTT.